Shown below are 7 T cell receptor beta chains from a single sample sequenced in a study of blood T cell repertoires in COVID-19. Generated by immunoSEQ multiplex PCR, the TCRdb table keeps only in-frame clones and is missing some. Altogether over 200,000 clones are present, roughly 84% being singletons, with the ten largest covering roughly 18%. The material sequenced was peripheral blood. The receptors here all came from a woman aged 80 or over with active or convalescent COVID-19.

CDR3 residues: CASSRTSAYNEQFF. CDR3 coding DNA: TGTGCCAGCAGTAGGACTAGCGCATACAATGAGCAGTTCTTC. This rearrangement joins TRBV6-4 to TRBJ2-1; 9 nucleotides align to TRBD2. The CDR3 runs 14 residues. J was trimmed by 4 bases and V by 5 bases; bases with no gene match: 3. Germline CDR1 and CDR2: MRHNA and SNTAGT.

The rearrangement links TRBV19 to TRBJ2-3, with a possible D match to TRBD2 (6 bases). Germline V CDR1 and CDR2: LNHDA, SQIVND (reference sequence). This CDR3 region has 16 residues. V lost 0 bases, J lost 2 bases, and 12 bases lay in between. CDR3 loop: CASSIDRGTNTDTQYF. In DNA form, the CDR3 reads TGTGCCAGTAGTATAGATCGGGGGACGAACACAGATACGCAGTATTTT.

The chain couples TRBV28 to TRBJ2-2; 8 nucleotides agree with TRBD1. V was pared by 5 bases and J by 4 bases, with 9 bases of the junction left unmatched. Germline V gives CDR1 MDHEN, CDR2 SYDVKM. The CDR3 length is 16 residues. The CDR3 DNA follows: TGTGCCAGCAGTCAAAGACTCACAGGGGGCACCGGGGAGCTGTTTTTT. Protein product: CASSQRLTGGTGELFF.

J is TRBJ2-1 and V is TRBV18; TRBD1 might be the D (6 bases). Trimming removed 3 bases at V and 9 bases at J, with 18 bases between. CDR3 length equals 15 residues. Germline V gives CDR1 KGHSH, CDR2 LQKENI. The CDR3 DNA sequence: TGTGCCAGCTCACCCCAATCGGACAGCTTAGGTGAGCAGTTCTTC. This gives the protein CASSPQSDSLGEQFF. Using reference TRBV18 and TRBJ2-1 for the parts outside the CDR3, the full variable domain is NAGVMQNPRHLVRRRGQEARLRCSPMKGHSHVYWYRQLPEEGLKFMVYLQKENIIDESGMPKERFSAEFPKEGPSILRIQQVVRGDSAAYFCASSPQSDSLGEQFFGPGTRLTVL.

The CDR3 region is CATSSQPSSPLHF. The CDR3 region has the DNA TGTGCCACCAGCTCCCAGCCTAGCTCACCCCTCCACTTT. V is TRBV15 and J is TRBJ1-6; D uncertain. V was pared by 5 bases and J by 10 bases, with 12 bases between. CDR3 length: 13 amino acids. Per germline, CDR1 LNHNV and CDR2 YYDKDF (reference sequence).

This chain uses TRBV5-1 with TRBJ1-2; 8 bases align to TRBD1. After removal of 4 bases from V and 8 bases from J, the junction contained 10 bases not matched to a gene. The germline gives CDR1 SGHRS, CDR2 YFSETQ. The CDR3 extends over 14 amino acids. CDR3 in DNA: TGCGCCAGCAGCGATAATCTGGCAGGGGGCGGCTACACCTTC. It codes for CASSDNLAGGGYTF.

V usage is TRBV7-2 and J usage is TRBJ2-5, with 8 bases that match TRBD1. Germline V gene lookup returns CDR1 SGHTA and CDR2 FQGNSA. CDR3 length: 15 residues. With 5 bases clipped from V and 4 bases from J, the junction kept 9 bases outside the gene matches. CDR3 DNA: TGTGCCAGCAGCACCCAGGGGGCGGATCGAGAGACCCAGTACTTC. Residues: CASSTQGADRETQYF.